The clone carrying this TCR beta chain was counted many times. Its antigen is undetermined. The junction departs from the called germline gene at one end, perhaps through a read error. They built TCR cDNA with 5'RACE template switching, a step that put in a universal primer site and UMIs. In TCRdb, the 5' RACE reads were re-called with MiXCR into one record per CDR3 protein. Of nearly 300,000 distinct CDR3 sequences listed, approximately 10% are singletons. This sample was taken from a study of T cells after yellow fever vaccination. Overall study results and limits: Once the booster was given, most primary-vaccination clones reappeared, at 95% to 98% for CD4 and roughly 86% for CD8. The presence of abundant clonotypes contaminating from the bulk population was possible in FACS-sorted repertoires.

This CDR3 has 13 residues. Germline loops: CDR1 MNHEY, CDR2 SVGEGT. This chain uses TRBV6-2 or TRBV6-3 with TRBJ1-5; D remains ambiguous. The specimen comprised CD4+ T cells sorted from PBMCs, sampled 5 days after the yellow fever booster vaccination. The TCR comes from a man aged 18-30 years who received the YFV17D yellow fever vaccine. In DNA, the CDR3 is TGTGCCAGCGGTTACACGGCGTATCAGCCCCAGCATTTT. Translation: CASGYTAYQPQHF.